Below, 20 T cell receptor beta chains from the same sample are listed, as sequenced in a study of T cells after yellow fever vaccination. TCRdb re-called the 5' RACE reads through MiXCR, storing one row per CDR3 protein. The sample records around 100,000 distinct CDR3 sequences, more than 7.5% being singletons. Material: CD8+ T cells sorted from PBMCs, obtained 45 days after the yellow fever booster vaccination. The receptors come from a man younger than 45 who received the YFV17D yellow fever vaccine.

In its sample, this clonotype was seen many times. The gene calls are TRBV12-3 or TRBV12-4 and TRBJ2-3; D uncertain. Trimming removed 4 bases from V and 0 bases from J, with 11 bases in between. The CDR3 loop spans 15 amino acids. The CDR3 sequence is CASSWSPASTDTQYF. CDR3 coding DNA: TGTGCCAGCAGTTGGTCCCCTGCTAGCACAGATACGCAGTATTTT.

The rearrangement joins TRBV6-5 to TRBJ2-1, with 7 bases fitting TRBD2. Germline CDR1 is MNHEY and CDR2 is SVGAGI. The CDR3 runs 14 residues. J lost 8 bases, V lost 4 bases, and 8 bases had no gene match. CDR3 sequence: CASSLTSAPDEQFF. CDR3 DNA sequence: TGTGCCAGCAGTTTAACTAGCGCACCCGATGAGCAGTTCTTC.

This clonotype was seen ten or more times. The chain has TRBV5-1 and TRBJ2-5, with D hard to call. V lost 3 bases, J lost 1 base, and 13 bases lay in between. This CDR3 comprises 15 residues. The germline CDR1 and CDR2 sequences are SGHRS and YFSETQ. The CDR3, as DNA: TGCGCCAGCAGCTGGGGAAGGGTCCTCCAAGAGACCCAGTACTTC. This gives the protein CASSWGRVLQETQYF.

This clonotype was detected many times. This sequence joins TRBV4-3 and TRBJ2-1, with D perhaps TRBD1 or TRBD2 (5 bases each). With 1 base removed from V and 2 bases from J, the gap between germline ends came to 9 bases. Germline V gene sequence: CDR1 LGHNA, CDR2 YSLEER. The CDR3 extends over 15 amino acids. The CDR3 protein is CASSQVEGPYNEQFF. The CDR3 coding sequence is TGCGCCAGCAGCCAAGTAGAGGGGCCCTACAATGAGCAGTTCTTC.

This clonotype was picked up a small number of times. The rearrangement links TRBV15 to TRBJ2-2; 7 bases are a match to TRBD1. CDR1 LNHNV and CDR2 YYDKDF come from the germline V gene (reference sequence). V dropped 10 bases and J dropped 0; count of bases not matched to a gene: 2. CDR3 length: 13 residues. CDR3 nucleotide sequence: TGTGCCAGTGGGACAGCGAACACCGGGGAGCTGTTTTTT. Protein product: CASGTANTGELFF.

This clonotype has a count of ten or more. This chain connects TRBV7-2 to TRBJ2-5, with 11 bases identical to TRBD2. This CDR3 region has 17 residues. CDR1 is SGHTA, CDR2 FQGNSA, per germline. V lost 1 base to trimming and J lost 4 bases; unmatched junction nucleotides: 8. The CDR3 nucleotides read TGTGCCAGCAGCTTAGTACTAGCGGGAGTCGAGGGAGAGACCCAGTACTTC. Its translation is CASSLVLAGVEGETQYF.

In its sample, this clonotype was seen a few times. The chain uses TRBV18 and TRBJ1-1, with D unresolved. CDR1 and CDR2 from the germline V gene are KGHSH and LQKENI. This CDR3 comprises 13 residues. Between the trimmed V and J ends, which lost 0 bases and 2 bases, there was a span of 4 bases. The CDR3 DNA reads as TGTGCCAGCTCACCACCGATCAACACTGAAGCTTTCTTT. Translation: CASSPPINTEAFF.

There are many counts of this clonotype. This chain uses TRBV4-2 with TRBJ2-1; 7 bases map to TRBD2. Per germline, CDR1 LGHNA and CDR2 YNFKEQ. Trimming cost V 4 bases and J 4 bases; bases outside gene matches: 10. The CDR3 runs 16 residues. The CDR3 reads CASSPLWERDYNEQFF. CDR3 nucleotide sequence: TGTGCCAGCAGCCCCCTCTGGGAGCGGGATTACAATGAGCAGTTCTTC.

In its sample, this clonotype was seen many times. The gene calls are TRBV6-4 and TRBJ2-3; TRBD2 might be the D (7 bases). V dropped 4 bases and J dropped 5 bases, with 13 bases sitting between them. The CDR3 length is 14 residues. The V gene's germline CDR1 is MRHNA and CDR2 SNTAGT. Written as DNA, the CDR3 is TGTGCCAGCAGTGCGGGGGGACACGGAGATACGCAGTATTTT. This gives the protein CASSAGGHGDTQYF.

This clonotype has a count of ten or more. The chain links TRBV2 to TRBJ2-5; 10 bases are shared with TRBD2. The V gene end was trimmed by 4 bases and the J gene end by 2 bases; junction bases not matched to a gene: 4. CDR1 is SNHLY, CDR2 FYNNEI, per germline. This CDR3 contains 15 residues. The CDR3 region is CASSGGLAVQETQYF. CDR3 nucleotides: TGTGCCAGCAGTGGTGGACTAGCGGTACAAGAGACCCAGTACTTC.

This clonotype has a count of ten or more. This chain links TRBV29-1 with TRBJ2-1; a possible D gene is TRBD2 (5 bases). There are 14 residues in the CDR3. Trimming stripped 6 bases from V and 2 bases from J, with 14 bases between. CDR1 is SQVTM and CDR2 is ANQGSEA in the germline V gene. In DNA form, the CDR3 reads TGCAGCGTCGACCCCAGCGGAGCCTACAATGAGCAGTTCTTC. It codes for CSVDPSGAYNEQFF.

The V gene is TRBV7-6, the J gene TRBJ2-1; D gene ambiguous. V was shortened by 5 bases and J by 0 bases, with 14 bases between the two germline ends. Germline CDR1 reads SGHVS; CDR2 reads FNYEAQ. The CDR3 has 16 amino acids. The CDR3 reads CASSLGSAGSYNEQFF. The CDR3, as DNA: TGTGCCAGCAGCCTCGGAAGCGCCGGCTCCTACAATGAGCAGTTCTTC. The variable domain in full, with the rest retrieved from reference TRBV7-6 and TRBJ2-1, is GAGVSQSPRYKVTKRGQDVALRCDPISGHVSLYWYRQALGQGPEFLTYFNYEAQQDKSGLPNDRFSAERPEGSISTLTIQRTEQRDSAMYRCASSLGSAGSYNEQFFGPGTRLTVL.

In its sample, this clonotype was seen many times. The chain recombines TRBV7-9 with TRBJ2-1, with D perhaps TRBD2 (7 bases). Trimming took 5 bases from V and 4 from J, leaving 21 bases between them. Per the germline V gene, CDR1 is SEHNR and CDR2 is FQNEAQ (reference sequence). The CDR3 has 17 amino acids. CDR3 DNA sequence: TGTGCCAGCAGCCTAAGGGGGAGGGCTTCTGGATACAATGAGCAGTTCTTC. Encoded protein: CASSLRGRASGYNEQFF.

In this sample, this clonotype turned up many times. The V and J genes are TRBV15 and TRBJ1-4, with TRBD1 matching over 7 bases. CDR1 is LNHNV, CDR2 YYDKDF, per germline (reference sequence). J gave up 3 bases and V 0 bases, and 4 bases lay outside the gene matches. This CDR3 spans 16 amino acids. The CDR3 here is CATSRDLGQSNEKLFF. CDR3 nucleotides: TGTGCCACCAGCAGAGATCTGGGACAGTCTAATGAAAAACTGTTTTTT. The entire variable domain, with the rest obtained from reference TRBV15 and TRBJ1-4, is as follows: DAMVIQNPRYQVTQFGKPVTLSCSQTLNHNVMYWYQQKSSQAPKLLFHYYDKDFNNEADTPDNFQSRRPNTSFCFLDIRSPGLGDTAMYLCATSRDLGQSNEKLFFGSGTQLSVL.

This clonotype was detected a few times. The V call is TRBV15, the J call TRBJ2-5, with D maybe TRBD2 (5 bases). V lost 3 bases and J 10 bases, leaving 18 bases between the germline ends. CDR1 and CDR2 (germline): LNHNV, YYDKDF (reference sequence). The CDR3 is 14 amino acids. The CDR3 DNA reads TGTGCCACCAGCAGGGGAAATGAGGGTCGGGGCCAGTACTTC. It translates to CATSRGNEGRGQYF.

The chain has TRBV11-2 and TRBJ2-7, with 7 bases fitting TRBD1. CDR3 size: 14 residues. V shed 3 bases and J 6 bases; nucleotides not matched to a gene: 8. CDR1 and CDR2 (germline): SGHAT, FQNNGV. In nucleotides, the CDR3 is TGTGCCAGCAGCTTTTGGACAGGTGGTTCCGAGCAGTACTTC. This translates into CASSFWTGGSEQYF.

At least ten counts were recorded for this clonotype. The chain recombines TRBV14 with TRBJ2-1; unclear D gene. The V end was cut by 0 bases, the J end by 3 bases, with 9 bases between. Per germline, CDR1 SGHDN and CDR2 FVKESK. CDR3 length: 15 residues. The CDR3 DNA reads TGTGCCAGCAGCCAAGATAGGCTAGACTACAATGAGCAGTTCTTC. Protein: CASSQDRLDYNEQFF.

This clonotype was counted at least ten times. The chain has TRBV11-2 and TRBJ2-1; D may be TRBD1 (7 bases). This CDR3 region has 14 residues. Per the germline V gene, CDR1 is SGHAT and CDR2 is FQNNGV. The V end lost 4 bases, the J end lost 8 bases, and 15 bases lay between the germline ends. Here the CDR3 DNA reads TGTGCCAGCAGCTCCGGGACAGCGGGCTATGAGCAGTTCTTC. This gives the protein CASSSGTAGYEQFF.

The table lists this clonotype with many counts. The chain links TRBV27 to TRBJ2-7; D not resolved. The germline V gene encodes CDR1 MNHEY and CDR2 SMNVEV (reference sequence). The CDR3 has 13 amino acids. V shed 6 bases and J shed 3 bases, with 12 bases lying between them. The CDR3 sequence is CASSPQVHYEQYF. The CDR3 DNA follows: TGTGCCAGCAGCCCCCAAGTACACTACGAGCAGTACTTC.

The table lists this clonotype with many counts. This chain joins TRBV9 and TRBJ2-1; TRBD2 might be the D (5 bases). Germline V gene lookup returns CDR1 SGDLS and CDR2 YYNGEE. Trimming took 3 bases from V and 4 from J, leaving 14 bases between them. The CDR3 contains 15 residues. The CDR3 DNA reads as TGTGCCAGCAGCGCCAGTGATGAGGGTTACAATGAGCAGTTCTTC. It encodes CASSASDEGYNEQFF.